Listed below are T cell receptor beta chains from one sample, sequenced in a study of ipilimumab plus nivolumab after autologous stem cell transplantation. Generated by immunoSEQ multiplex PCR, the TCRdb table keeps only in-frame clones and is missing some. The sample carries roughly 25,000 clones, 86% recorded once. Sequencing used PBMCs, obtained in a trial of ipilimumab plus nivolumab as post-transplant consolidation. All receptors come from a male donor with diffuse large B-cell lymphoma. CDR3s include the opening cysteine and the closing phenylalanine or tryptophan. A D gene is named only where the DNA matches it firmly. The size of a clone is reported for some rows only, either as once, few or many, or as a class for expanded clones.

TRBJ1-3	-	TRBV25-1	-	15	CASSDPAEGGNTIYF	TGTGCCAGCAGTGACCCCGCAGAAGGAGGAAACACCATATATTTT
TRBJ1-2	-	TRBV4-2	once	14	CASSPRGGFDGYTF	TGTGCCAGCAGTCCTCGAGGGGGATTTGATGGCTACACCTTC
TRBJ2-6	TRBD2	TRBV7-9	-	18	CASSTPPGGLGGANVLTF	TGTGCCAGCAGCACCCCTCCGGGGGGATTAGGAGGGGCCAACGTCCTGACTTTC
TRBJ1-5	TRBD1	TRBV19	-	16	CASSSLDRGLNQPQHF	TGTGCCAGTAGTTCCTTGGACAGGGGGCTCAATCAGCCCCAGCATTTT
TRBJ1-2	-	TRBV10-3	-	16	CAISPSRRQSNYGYTF	TGTGCCATCAGCCCCTCCCGTAGACAGTCTAACTATGGCTACACCTTC
TRBJ2-2	-	TRBV7-6	-	13	CASSRRNPGELFF	TGTGCCAGCAGCCGTAGGAATCCCGGGGAGCTGTTTTTT
TRBJ1-6	-	TRBV11-3	-	13	CASSLDANSPLHF	TGTGCCAGCAGTCTGGATGCCAATTCACCCCTCCACTTT
TRBJ2-7	TRBD1	TRBV25-1	-	15	CASSDGQGAPYEQYF	TGTGCCAGCAGTGATGGGCAGGGGGCCCCCTACGAGCAGTACTTC
TRBJ2-2	-	TRBV7-8	-	20	CASSLVSSWGARLKTGELFF	TGTGCCAGCAGCTTAGTTTCGTCGTGGGGGGCGCGATTAAAAACCGGGGAGCTGTTTTTT
TRBJ1-4	-	TRBV5-8	-	15	CASSLEAALGEKLFF	TGTGCCAGCAGCTTGGAGGCAGCCCTGGGTGAAAAACTGTTTTTT
TRBJ1-5	TRBD1	TRBV6-5	-	15	CASSQDRGLGQPQHF	TGTGCCAGCAGCCAGGACAGGGGGCTAGGGCAGCCCCAGCATTTT
TRBJ1-1	-	TRBV5-4	-	14	CASSADSLYTEAFF	TGTGCCAGCAGCGCCGACAGCCTTTACACTGAAGCTTTCTTT
TRBJ2-5	-	TRBV11-2	-	14	CASSSQPSRKGQYF	TGTGCCAGCAGCTCCCAGCCGTCAAGAAAGGGGCAGTACTTC
TRBJ2-7	TRBD1	TRBV5-1	-	13	CASNLGQEGEQYF	TGCGCCAGCAACCTGGGACAGGAGGGCGAGCAGTACTTC
TRBJ1-6	TRBD1	TRBV19	-	15	CASSNQGQLNSPLHF	TGTGCCAGTAGTAATCAGGGACAGCTTAATTCACCCCTCCACTTT
TRBJ1-5	-	TRBV6-6	-	11	CASSQNQPQHF	TGTGCCAGCAGTCAAAATCAGCCCCAGCATTTT
TRBJ1-1	-	TRBV5-4	-	14	CASSGGGVNTEAFF	TGTGCCAGCAGCGGGGGGGGAGTTAACACTGAAGCTTTCTTT
TRBJ2-5	-	TRBV19	-	15	CASSIWLGGQETQYF	TGTGCCAGTAGTATATGGTTAGGGGGCCAAGAGACCCAGTACTTC
TRBJ1-1	-	TRBV7-9	-	13	CASSLEVNTEAFF	TGTGCCAGCAGCTTAGAGGTGAACACTGAAGCTTTCTTT
TRBJ2-4	TRBD2	TRBV9	-	16	CASSASLAGTKNIQYF	TGTGCCAGCAGCGCGTCTCTAGCGGGGACCAAAAACATTCAGTACTTC
TRBJ2-7	-	TRBV9	-	13	CASSVSGGAEQYF	TGTGCCAGCAGCGTAAGCGGAGGGGCCGAGCAGTACTTC
TRBJ1-1	-	TRBV5-5	-	13	CASSFLANTEAFF	TGTGCCAGCAGCTTTCTGGCGAACACTGAAGCTTTCTTT
TRBJ2-1	-	TRBV5-4	-	15	CASSLFRLNNDEQFF	TGTGCCAGCAGCTTGTTCAGGCTCAACAACGATGAGCAGTTCTTC
TRBJ1-3	-	TRBV11-2	-	15	CASSLGQFSGNTIYF	TGTGCCAGCAGCTTAGGACAGTTCTCTGGAAACACCATATATTTT
TRBJ2-6	-	TRBV15	-	19	CATSRDSGRAFSGANVLTF	TGTGCCACCAGCAGAGATTCGGGCAGGGCGTTCTCTGGGGCCAACGTCCTGACTTTC
TRBJ1-2	-	TRBV6-6	-	15	CASTLGGGQNYGYTF	TGTGCCAGCACCTTGGGAGGAGGGCAGAACTATGGCTACACCTTC
TRBJ2-4	-	TRBV18	-	15	CASSPRGTAKNIQYF	TGTGCCAGCTCACCCCGGGGGACAGCCAAAAACATTCAGTACTTC